This T cell receptor beta chain was documented in a study of cytomegalovirus exposure and HLA in healthy donors. PCR amplification relied on 60 Vbeta primers (plus 13 Jbeta primers). Profiled with immunoSEQ multiplex PCR; TCRdb holds only in-frame clones, not every one. The table includes approximately 190,000 clones, around 83% detected once. The sequence was obtained from a woman younger than 30 in good health and CMV-seronegative. Sequences were obtained from PBMCs.

CDR3 DNA: TGCAGCGTTGAGGGACTGCCCTATGGCTACACCTTC. Translating gives CSVEGLPYGYTF. The gene calls are TRBV29-1 and TRBJ1-2; possible D gene TRBD1, 5 bases. The V end was cut by 3 bases, the J end by 4 bases, with 9 bases between. From germline, CDR1 is SQVTM and CDR2 ANQGSEA. This CDR3 is built from 12 residues.